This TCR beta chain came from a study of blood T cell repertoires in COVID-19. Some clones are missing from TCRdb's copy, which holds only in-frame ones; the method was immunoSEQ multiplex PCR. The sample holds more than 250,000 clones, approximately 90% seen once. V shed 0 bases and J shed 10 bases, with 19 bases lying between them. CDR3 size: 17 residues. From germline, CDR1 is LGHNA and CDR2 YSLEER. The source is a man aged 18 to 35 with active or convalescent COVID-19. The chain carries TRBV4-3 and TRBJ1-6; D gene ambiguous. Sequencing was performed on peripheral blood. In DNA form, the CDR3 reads TGCGCCAGCAGCCAAGATCCCCCACTCGGTCTGTACTCACCCCTCCACTTT. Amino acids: CASSQDPPLGLYSPLHF.